This T cell receptor beta chain was recovered during a study of shared clonotypes between healthy human individuals. This CDR3 has 14 residues. The germline V gene encodes CDR1 MNHEY and CDR2 SMNVEV (reference sequence). V was trimmed by 3 bases and J by 0 bases, leaving 3 bases between them. The assay was immunoSEQ multiplex PCR, and TCRdb's table has in-frame clones only and misses some. The table shows 560,000 or so clones, with approximately 96% occurring only once. As defined, naive CD8 cells were CD45RO-negative and positively selected for CCR7, with terminally differentiated effector memory CD45RA+ cells excluded.

This receptor was taken from a woman aged 25-40 years in good health. The chain has TRBV27 and TRBJ2-6; D not resolved. The sequenced sample consisted of naive CD8+ T cells sorted from blood. The chain's CDR3 is CASSFNSGANVLTF. CDR3 coding DNA: TGTGCCAGCAGTTTCAACTCTGGGGCCAACGTCCTGACTTTC. Together with reference TRBV27 and TRBJ2-6, the CDR3 gives the full variable domain: EAQVTQNPRYLITVTGKKLTVTCSQNMNHEYMSWYRQDPGLGLRQIYYSMNVEVTDKGDVPEGYKVSRKEKRNFPLILESPSPNQTSLYFCASSFNSGANVLTFGAGSRLTVL.